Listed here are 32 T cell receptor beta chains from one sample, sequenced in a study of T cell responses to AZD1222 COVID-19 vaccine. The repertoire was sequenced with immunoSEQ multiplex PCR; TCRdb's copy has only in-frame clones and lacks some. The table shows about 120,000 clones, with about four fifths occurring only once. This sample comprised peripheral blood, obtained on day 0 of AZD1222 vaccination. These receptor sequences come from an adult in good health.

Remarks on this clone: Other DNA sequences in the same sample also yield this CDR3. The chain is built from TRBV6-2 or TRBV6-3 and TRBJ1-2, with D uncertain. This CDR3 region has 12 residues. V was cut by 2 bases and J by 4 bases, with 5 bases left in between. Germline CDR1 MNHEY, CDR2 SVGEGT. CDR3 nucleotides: TGTGCCAGCAGTTACGGGCCCTATGGCTACACCTTC. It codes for CASSYGPYGYTF.

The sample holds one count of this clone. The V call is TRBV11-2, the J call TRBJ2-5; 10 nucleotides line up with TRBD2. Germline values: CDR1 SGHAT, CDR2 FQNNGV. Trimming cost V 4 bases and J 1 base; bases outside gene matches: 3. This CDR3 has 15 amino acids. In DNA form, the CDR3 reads TGTGCCAGCAGCTCCTGGACTAGCGGCCAAGAGACCCAGTACTTC. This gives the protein CASSSWTSGQETQYF.

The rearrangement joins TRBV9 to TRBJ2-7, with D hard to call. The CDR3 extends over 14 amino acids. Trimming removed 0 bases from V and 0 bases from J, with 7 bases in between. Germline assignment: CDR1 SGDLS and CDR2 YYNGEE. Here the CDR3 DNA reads TGTGCCAGCAGCGTAGCTACGAGCTCCTACGAGCAGTACTTC. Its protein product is CASSVATSSYEQYF.

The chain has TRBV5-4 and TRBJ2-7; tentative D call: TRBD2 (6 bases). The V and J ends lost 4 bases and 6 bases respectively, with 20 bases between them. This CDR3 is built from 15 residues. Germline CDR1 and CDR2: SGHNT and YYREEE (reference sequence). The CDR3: CASSKGATSLGEQYF. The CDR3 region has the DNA TGTGCCAGCAGCAAGGGAGCCACTAGCCTGGGCGAGCAGTACTTC.

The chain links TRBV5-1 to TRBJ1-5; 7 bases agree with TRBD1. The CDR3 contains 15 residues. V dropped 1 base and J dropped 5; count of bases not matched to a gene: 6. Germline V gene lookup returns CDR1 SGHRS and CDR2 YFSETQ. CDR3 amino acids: CASSLISGTDQPQHF. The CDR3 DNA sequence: TGCGCCAGCAGCTTGATCAGCGGGACAGATCAGCCCCAGCATTTT.

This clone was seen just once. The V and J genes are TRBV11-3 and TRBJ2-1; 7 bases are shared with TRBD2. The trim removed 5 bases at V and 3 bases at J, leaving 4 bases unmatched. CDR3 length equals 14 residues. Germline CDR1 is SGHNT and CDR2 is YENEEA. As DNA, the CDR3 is TGTGCCAGCAGCCCCGGGACTAACTACAATGAGCAGTTCTTC. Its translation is CASSPGTNYNEQFF.

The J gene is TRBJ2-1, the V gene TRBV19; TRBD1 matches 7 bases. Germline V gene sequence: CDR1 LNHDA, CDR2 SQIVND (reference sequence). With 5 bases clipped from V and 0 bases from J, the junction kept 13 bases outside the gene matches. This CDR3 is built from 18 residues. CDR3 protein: CASSSDRPGPSSYNEQFF. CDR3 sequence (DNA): TGTGCCAGTAGTTCGGACAGGCCGGGACCCAGCTCCTACAATGAGCAGTTCTTC. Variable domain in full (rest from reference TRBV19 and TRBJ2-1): DGGITQSPKYLFRKEGQNVTLSCEQNLNHDAMYWYRQDPGQGLRLIYYSQIVNDFQKGDIAEGYSVSREKKESFPLTVTSAQKNPTAFYLCASSSDRPGPSSYNEQFFGPGTRLTVL.

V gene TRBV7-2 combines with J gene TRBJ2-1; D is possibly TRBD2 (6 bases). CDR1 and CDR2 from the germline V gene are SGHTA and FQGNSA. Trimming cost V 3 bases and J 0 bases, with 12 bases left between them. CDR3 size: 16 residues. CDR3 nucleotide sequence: TGTGCCAGCAGCTTGCAGCAGGGAGGCTCCTACAATGAGCAGTTCTTC. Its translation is CASSLQQGGSYNEQFF.

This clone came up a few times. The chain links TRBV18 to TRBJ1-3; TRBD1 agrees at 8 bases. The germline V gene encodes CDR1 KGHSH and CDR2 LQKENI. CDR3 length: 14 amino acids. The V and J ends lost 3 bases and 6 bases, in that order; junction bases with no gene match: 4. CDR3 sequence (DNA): TGTGCCAGCTCACCTTCCAGGGGGCAAAACACCATATATTTT. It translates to CASSPSRGQNTIYF.

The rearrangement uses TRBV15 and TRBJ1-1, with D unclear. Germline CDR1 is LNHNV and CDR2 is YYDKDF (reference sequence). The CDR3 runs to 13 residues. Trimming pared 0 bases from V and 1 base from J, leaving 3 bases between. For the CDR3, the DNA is TGTGCCACCAGCAGAGACAGGAACACTGAAGCTTTCTTT. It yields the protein CATSRDRNTEAFF.

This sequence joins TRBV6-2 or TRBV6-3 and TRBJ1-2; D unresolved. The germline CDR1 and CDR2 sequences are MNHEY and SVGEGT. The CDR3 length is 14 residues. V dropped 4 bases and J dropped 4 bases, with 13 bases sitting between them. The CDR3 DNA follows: TGTGCCAGCAGTTTTCGGCAGGACGGCTATGGCTACACCTTC. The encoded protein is CASSFRQDGYGYTF.

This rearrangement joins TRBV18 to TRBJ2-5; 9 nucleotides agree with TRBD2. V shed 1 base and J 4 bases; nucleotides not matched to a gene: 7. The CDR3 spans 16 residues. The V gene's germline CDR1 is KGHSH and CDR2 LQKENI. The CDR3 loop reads CASSPRLAGRGETQYF. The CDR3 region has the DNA TGTGCCAGCTCACCACGGCTAGCGGGGAGGGGAGAGACCCAGTACTTC. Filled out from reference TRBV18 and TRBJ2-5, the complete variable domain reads NAGVMQNPRHLVRRRGQEARLRCSPMKGHSHVYWYRQLPEEGLKFMVYLQKENIIDESGMPKERFSAEFPKEGPSILRIQQVVRGDSAAYFCASSPRLAGRGETQYFGPGTRLLVL.

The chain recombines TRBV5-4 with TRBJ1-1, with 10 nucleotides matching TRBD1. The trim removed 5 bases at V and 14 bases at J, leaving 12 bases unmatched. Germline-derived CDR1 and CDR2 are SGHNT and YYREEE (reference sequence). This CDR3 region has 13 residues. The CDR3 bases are TGTGCCAGCAGACCCGACAGGGGGCGGTTTTGGTTCTTT. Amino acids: CASRPDRGRFWFF.

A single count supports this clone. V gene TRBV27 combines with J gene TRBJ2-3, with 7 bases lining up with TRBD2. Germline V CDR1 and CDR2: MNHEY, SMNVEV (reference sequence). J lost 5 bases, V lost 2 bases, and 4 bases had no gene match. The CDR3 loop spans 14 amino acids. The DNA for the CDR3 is TGTGCCAGCAGTTTAACGGGAGGTGGAGATACGCAGTATTTT. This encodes CASSLTGGGDTQYF.

This chain's CDR3 is CASRYNYGYTF. CDR3 nucleotide sequence: TGTGCCAGCAGATATAACTATGGCTACACCTTC. The chain carries TRBV12-3 or TRBV12-4 and TRBJ1-2; no clear D gene. The CDR3 spans 11 residues. V was clipped by 6 bases and J by 1 base, with 3 bases between them.

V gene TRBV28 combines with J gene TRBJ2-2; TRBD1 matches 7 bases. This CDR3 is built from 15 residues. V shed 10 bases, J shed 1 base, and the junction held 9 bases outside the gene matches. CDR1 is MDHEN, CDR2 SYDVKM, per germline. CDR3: CATTLWTGNTGELFF. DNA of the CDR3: TGTGCCACCACATTATGGACAGGGAACACCGGGGAGCTGTTTTTT.

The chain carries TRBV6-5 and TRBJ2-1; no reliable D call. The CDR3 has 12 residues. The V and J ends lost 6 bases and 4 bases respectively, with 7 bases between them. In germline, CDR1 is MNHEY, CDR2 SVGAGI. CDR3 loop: CASSMPYNEQFF. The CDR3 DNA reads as TGTGCCAGCAGCATGCCGTACAATGAGCAGTTCTTC.

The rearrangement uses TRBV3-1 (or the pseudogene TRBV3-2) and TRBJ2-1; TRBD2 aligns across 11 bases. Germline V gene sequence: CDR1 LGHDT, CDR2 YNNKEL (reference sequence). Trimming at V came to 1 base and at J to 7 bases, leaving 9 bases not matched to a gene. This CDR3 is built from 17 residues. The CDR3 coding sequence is TGTGCCAGCAGCCAAGCCCTCACTAGCGGGAGAGGAAATGAGCAGTTCTTC. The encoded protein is CASSQALTSGRGNEQFF.

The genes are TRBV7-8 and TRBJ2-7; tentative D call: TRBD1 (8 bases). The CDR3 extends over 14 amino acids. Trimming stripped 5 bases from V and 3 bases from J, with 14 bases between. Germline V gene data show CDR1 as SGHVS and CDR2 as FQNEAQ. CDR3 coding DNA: TGTGCCAGCAGCCTGTACAGGGGGGGCTACGAGCAGTACTTC. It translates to CASSLYRGGYEQYF.

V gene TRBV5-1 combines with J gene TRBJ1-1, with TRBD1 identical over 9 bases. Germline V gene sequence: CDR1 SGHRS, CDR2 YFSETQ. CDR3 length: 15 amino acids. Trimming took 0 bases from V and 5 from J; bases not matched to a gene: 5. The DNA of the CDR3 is TGCGCCAGCAGCTTGGGTGGACAGGGGTTAACTGAAGCTTTCTTT. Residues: CASSLGGQGLTEAFF.

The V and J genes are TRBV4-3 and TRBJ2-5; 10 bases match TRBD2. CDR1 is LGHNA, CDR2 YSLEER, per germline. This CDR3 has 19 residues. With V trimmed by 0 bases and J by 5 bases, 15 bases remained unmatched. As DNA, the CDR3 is TGCGCCAGCAGCCAAGATTCTCTGCTAGCGGGGGACCGGCGGGAGACCCAGTACTTC. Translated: CASSQDSLLAGDRRETQYF.

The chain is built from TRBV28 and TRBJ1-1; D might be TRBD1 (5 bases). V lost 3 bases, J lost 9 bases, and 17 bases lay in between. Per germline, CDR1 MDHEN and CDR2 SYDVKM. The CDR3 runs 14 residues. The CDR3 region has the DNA TGTGCCAGCAGTTTGAGGATTCACGGGGGGAAAGCTTTCTTT. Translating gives CASSLRIHGGKAFF.

CDR3: CASREAGGTEAFF. CDR3 coding DNA: TGTGCCAGCAGGGAGGCGGGGGGCACTGAAGCTTTCTTT. V is TRBV6-5 and J is TRBJ1-1, with D possibly TRBD1 on 5 matching bases. This CDR3 contains 13 residues. CDR1 is MNHEY and CDR2 is SVGAGI in the germline V gene. V lost 6 bases and J lost 4, with 12 bases in between.

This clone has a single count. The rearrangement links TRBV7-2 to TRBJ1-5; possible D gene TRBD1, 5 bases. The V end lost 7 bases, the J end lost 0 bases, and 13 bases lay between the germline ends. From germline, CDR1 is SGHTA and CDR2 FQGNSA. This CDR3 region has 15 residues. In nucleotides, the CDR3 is TGTGCCAGCACCCTAACCGGGGGTAGCAATCAGCCCCAGCATTTT. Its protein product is CASTLTGGSNQPQHF.

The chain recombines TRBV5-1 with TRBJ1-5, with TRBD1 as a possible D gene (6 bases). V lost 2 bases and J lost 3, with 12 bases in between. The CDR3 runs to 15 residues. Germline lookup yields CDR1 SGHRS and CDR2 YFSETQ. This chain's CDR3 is CASSLGGRINQPQHF. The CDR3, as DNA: TGCGCCAGCAGCTTAGGGGGACGAATCAATCAGCCCCAGCATTTT. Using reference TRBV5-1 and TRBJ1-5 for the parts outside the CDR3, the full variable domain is KAGVTQTPRYLIKTRGQQVTLSCSPISGHRSVSWYQQTPGQGLQFLFEYFSETQRNKGNFPGRFSGRQFSNSRSEMNVSTLELGDSALYLCASSLGGRINQPQHFGDGTRLSIL.

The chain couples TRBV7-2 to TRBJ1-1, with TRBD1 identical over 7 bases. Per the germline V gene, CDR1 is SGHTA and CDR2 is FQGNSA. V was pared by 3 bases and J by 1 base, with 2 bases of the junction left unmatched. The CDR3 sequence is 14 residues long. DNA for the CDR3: TGTGCCAGCAGCTTTGGACAGGCGAACACTGAAGCTTTCTTT. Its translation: CASSFGQANTEAFF.

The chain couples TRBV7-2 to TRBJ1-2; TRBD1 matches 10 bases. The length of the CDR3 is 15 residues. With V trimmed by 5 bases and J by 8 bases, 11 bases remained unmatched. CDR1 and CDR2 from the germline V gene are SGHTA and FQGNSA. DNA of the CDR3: TGTGCCAGCAGCGCGAAGACAGGGGGCGCCGGGGGCTACACCTTC. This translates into CASSAKTGGAGGYTF. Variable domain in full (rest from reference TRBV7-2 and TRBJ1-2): GAGVSQSPSNKVTEKGKDVELRCDPISGHTALYWYRQSLGQGLEFLIYFQGNSAPDKSGLPSDRFSAERTGGSVSTLTIQRTQQEDSAVYLCASSAKTGGAGGYTFGSGTRLTVV.

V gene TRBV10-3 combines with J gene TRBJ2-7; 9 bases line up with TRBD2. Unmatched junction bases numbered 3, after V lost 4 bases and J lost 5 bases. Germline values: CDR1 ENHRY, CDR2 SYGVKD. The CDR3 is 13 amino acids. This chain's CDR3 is CAISGREGHEQYF. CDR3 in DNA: TGTGCCATCAGTGGGCGGGAGGGCCACGAGCAGTACTTC.

The CDR3 loop reads CATGGGAGNTIYF. In nucleotides, the CDR3 is TGTGCCACCGGAGGGGGGGCTGGAAACACCATATATTTT. The chain employs TRBV12-3 or TRBV12-4 and TRBJ1-3; the D gene is possibly TRBD1 (6 bases). The CDR3 totals 13 residues. V was pared by 10 bases and J by 2 bases, with 12 bases between.

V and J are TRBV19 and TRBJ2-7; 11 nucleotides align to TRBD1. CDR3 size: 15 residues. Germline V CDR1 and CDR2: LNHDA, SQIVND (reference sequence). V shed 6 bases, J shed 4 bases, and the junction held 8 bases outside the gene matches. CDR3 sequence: CASSRAGTGGYEQYF. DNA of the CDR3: TGTGCCAGTAGCCGAGCCGGGACAGGGGGATACGAGCAGTACTTC.

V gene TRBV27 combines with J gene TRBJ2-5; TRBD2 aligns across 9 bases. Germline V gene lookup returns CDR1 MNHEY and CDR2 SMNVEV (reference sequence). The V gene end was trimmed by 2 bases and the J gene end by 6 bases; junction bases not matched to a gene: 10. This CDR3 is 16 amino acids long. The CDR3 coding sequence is TGTGCCAGCAGTTTAGTAGAGGCGGGGGGGCTACAGACCCAGTACTTC. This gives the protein CASSLVEAGGLQTQYF.

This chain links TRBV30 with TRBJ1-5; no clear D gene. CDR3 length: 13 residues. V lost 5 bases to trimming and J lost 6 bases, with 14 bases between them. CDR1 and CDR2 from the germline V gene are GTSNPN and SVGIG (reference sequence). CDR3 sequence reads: CAWARGIGQPQHF. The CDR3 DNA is TGTGCCTGGGCCAGAGGCATCGGTCAGCCCCAGCATTTT.